Listed below are T cell receptor beta chains from one sample, sequenced in a study of T cell responses to AZD1222 COVID-19 vaccine. Clones were sequenced by immunoSEQ multiplex PCR, and TCRdb holds only the in-frame ones, with some missing. There are some 150,000 clones in the sample; approximately 88% occur only once, and 3% to 4% lies in the top ten. The material sequenced was peripheral blood, taken on day 0 of MenACWY control vaccination. These receptor sequences come from an adult in good health. Each CDR3 is given with its conserved first and last residue. Each record gives: clone size, D gene, V gene, J gene, CDR3 DNA, CDR3 protein. The D gene is left open where the match is weak. A row's size may be missing; if present it is once, few, many or a size class.

>.|.|TRBV11-3|TRBJ2-5
TGTGCCAGCAGATCTGTAATCGGGACCCAGTACTTC
CASRSVIGTQYF
>once|TRBD1|TRBV6-6|TRBJ2-1
TGTGCCAGCAGTCGACGGGACAGGGTTTCCTCCTACAATGAGCAGTTCTTC
CASSRRDRVSSYNEQFF
>.|.|TRBV15|TRBJ2-7
TGTGCCACCAGGGAGACTATAACTGCCGAGCAGTACTTC
CATRETITAEQYF
>.|.|TRBV6-5|TRBJ2-2
TGTGCCAGCAGCTCGGGACCTAGGCGCACCGGGGAGCTGTTTTTT
CASSSGPRRTGELFF
>once|TRBD1|TRBV18|TRBJ2-7
TGTGCCAGCTCACCGTGGACAGGGGACGAGCAGTACTTC
CASSPWTGDEQYF
>.|.|TRBV5-1|TRBJ2-5
TGCGCCAGCAGCTTAAGACCAGGGGGGAATCAAGAGACCCAGTACTTC
CASSLRPGGNQETQYF
>.|TRBD1|TRBV5-5|TRBJ2-2
TGTGCCAGCAGCCCAAGCCTCGCGACAGGGGGCTTCACCGGGGAGCTGTTTTTT
CASSPSLATGGFTGELFF
>.|TRBD1|TRBV28|TRBJ1-1
TGTGCCAGCAGTCAGGGGGGAACTGAAGCTTTCTTT
CASSQGGTEAFF
>few|.|TRBV21-1|TRBJ1-6
TGTGCCAGCAGCAAAGATGGGGTCAATAATTCACCCCTCCACTTT
CASSKDGVNNSPLHF
>.|.|TRBV3-1/TRBV3-2|TRBJ1-1
TGTGCCAGCAGCCAGGGGAGCGACACTGAAGCTTTCTTT
CASSQGSDTEAFF
>.|.|TRBV5-1|TRBJ1-2
TGCGCCAGCAGCTTTCAGGGGAACTATGGCTACACCTTC
CASSFQGNYGYTF
>.|.|TRBV29-1|TRBJ1-1
TGCAGCGTTGAATTGGGGACTGAAGCTTTCTTT
CSVELGTEAFF
>.|.|TRBV5-1|TRBJ1-2
TGCGCCAGCAGCTTGGGCGGACAAAACTATGGCTACACCTTC
CASSLGGQNYGYTF
>.|.|TRBV28|TRBJ1-1
TGTGCCAGCAGTTTTCTTAAGAACACTGAAGCTTTCTTT
CASSFLKNTEAFF
>.|.|TRBV19|TRBJ1-2
TGTGCCAGTACCTTGGACCTGGGGGCCTATGGCTACACCTTC
CASTLDLGAYGYTF
>.|.|TRBV4-3|TRBJ1-2
TGCGCCAGCAGCCACCCCGGAGGGGCGGTTGATGGCTACACCTTC
CASSHPGGAVDGYTF